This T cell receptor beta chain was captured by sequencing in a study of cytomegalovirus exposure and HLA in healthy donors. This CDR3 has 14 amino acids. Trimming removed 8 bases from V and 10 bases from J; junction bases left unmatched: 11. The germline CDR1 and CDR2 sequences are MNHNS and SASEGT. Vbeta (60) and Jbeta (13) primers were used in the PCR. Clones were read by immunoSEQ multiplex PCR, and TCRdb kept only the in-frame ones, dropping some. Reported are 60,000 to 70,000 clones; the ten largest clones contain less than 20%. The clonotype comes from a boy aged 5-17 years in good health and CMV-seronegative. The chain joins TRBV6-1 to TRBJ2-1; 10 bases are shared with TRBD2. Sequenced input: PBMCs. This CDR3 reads CASAGTSADSEQFF. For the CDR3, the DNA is TGTGCCAGCGCCGGGACTAGCGCGGATTCCGAGCAGTTCTTC.